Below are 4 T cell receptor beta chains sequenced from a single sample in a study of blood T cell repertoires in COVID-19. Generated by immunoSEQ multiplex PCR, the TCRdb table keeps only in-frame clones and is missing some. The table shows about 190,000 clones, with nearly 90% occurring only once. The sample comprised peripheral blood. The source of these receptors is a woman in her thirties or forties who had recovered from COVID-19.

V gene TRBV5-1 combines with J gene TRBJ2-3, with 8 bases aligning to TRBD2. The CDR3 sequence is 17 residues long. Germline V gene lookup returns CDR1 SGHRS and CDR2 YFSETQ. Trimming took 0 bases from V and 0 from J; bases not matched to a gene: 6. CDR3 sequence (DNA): TGCGCCAGCAGCTTGGTCCCTAGCGGGCTTAGCACAGATACGCAGTATTTT. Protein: CASSLVPSGLSTDTQYF.

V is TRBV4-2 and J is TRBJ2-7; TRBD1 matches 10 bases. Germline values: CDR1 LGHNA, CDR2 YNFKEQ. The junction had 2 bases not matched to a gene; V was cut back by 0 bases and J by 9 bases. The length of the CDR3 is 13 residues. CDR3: CASSQDRDRGQYF. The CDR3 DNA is TGTGCCAGCAGCCAAGACCGGGACAGGGGGCAGTACTTC.

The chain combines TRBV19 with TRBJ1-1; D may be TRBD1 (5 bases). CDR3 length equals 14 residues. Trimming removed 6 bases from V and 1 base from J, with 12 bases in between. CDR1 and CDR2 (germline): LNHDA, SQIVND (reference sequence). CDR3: CASRTRVENTEAFF. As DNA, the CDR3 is TGTGCCAGTAGGACCAGGGTGGAGAACACTGAAGCTTTCTTT.

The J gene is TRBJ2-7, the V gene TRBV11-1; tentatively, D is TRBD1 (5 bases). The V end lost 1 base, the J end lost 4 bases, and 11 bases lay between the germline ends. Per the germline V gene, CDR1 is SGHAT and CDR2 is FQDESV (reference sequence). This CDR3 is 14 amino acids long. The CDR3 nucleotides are TGTGCCAGCAGCTTAGGGAATCGACAGTACGAGCAGTACTTC. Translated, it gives CASSLGNRQYEQYF.